The rows below give T cell receptor beta chains drawn from one sample of a study of T cell clonotyping in hematopoietic cell transplantation. Here immunoSEQ multiplex PCR was the method, and the copy in TCRdb shows in-frame clones only, minus some. The repertoire includes 69,000 or so clones, over 90% of them detected once, and roughly 1.5% sits in the top ten. Input material: peripheral blood mononuclear cells. Every receptor here comes from a man in his fifties or sixties in good health. Some clones in this sample may be carry-over from other donors' samples. Each CDR3 is given with its conserved first and last residue. D genes are given only for firm matches. Not all rows give a size; the values are once, few, many and, for expanded clones, a class.

CDR3nt | CDR3aa | abundance | v_gene | d_gene | j_gene
TGTGCCAGTTCCGACAGGGGATCCTATGGCTACACCTTC | CASSDRGSYGYTF | . | TRBV14 | TRBD1 | TRBJ1-2
TGTGCCAGCAGCTTGGTTAAACAAGAGACCCAGTACTTC | CASSLVKQETQYF | . | TRBV5-6 | . | TRBJ2-5
TGTGCCAGCAACAGGGCCGGAGATACGCAGTATTTT | CASNRAGDTQYF | once | TRBV2 | . | TRBJ2-3
TGTGCCACCAGCAGCCCGGACAGGCTAAACACCGGGGAGCTGTTTTTT | CATSSPDRLNTGELFF | . | TRBV15 | TRBD1 | TRBJ2-2
TGTGCCAGCAGTTACTCCATTTTACCCTCCTACGAGCAGTACTTC | CASSYSILPSYEQYF | . | TRBV6-5 | . | TRBJ2-7
TGTGCCAGCAGCTCGGACAGGGAGGGTTCGGGAAACACCATATATTTT | CASSSDREGSGNTIYF | . | TRBV7-9 | TRBD1 | TRBJ1-3
TGTGCCAGCAGTGGTGGCAGTTCCTACGAGCAGTACTTC | CASSGGSSYEQYF | . | TRBV2 | . | TRBJ2-7
TGTGCCAGCAGTCCCCGGACAGACGACGAGCAGTACTTC | CASSPRTDDEQYF | . | TRBV28 | . | TRBJ2-7
TGTGCCAGCAGCCAAGGGCGGAATTTGAGGGCCAACGTCCTGACTTTC | CASSQGRNLRANVLTF | once | TRBV14 | . | TRBJ2-6
TGCGCCAGCAGCGCGATTGGGGCTGAAGCTTTCTTT | CASSAIGAEAFF | . | TRBV4-1 | . | TRBJ1-1
TGTGCCAGCAGTTTCCTCAACAGGGGCCAAAACACTGAAGCTTTCTTT | CASSFLNRGQNTEAFF | . | TRBV28 | TRBD1 | TRBJ1-1
TGTGCCAGCAGTTACTCGAAGGACTACCCTAAAACGGAGCAGTACTTC | CASSYSKDYPKTEQYF | . | TRBV6-5 | . | TRBJ2-7
TGTGCCAGCAGTTACCCGTCAGGTCAGGAAGCTTTCTTT | CASSYPSGQEAFF | . | TRBV6-5 | . | TRBJ1-1
TGCGCCAGCAGTCAATCTAGGAGGACCACAGGGGAAACTGAAGCTTTCTTT | CASSQSRRTTGETEAFF | once | TRBV23-1 | TRBD1 | TRBJ1-1
TGCAGCGTTGACGGGACAGGGGACTACGAGCAGTACTTC | CSVDGTGDYEQYF | . | TRBV29-1 | TRBD1 | TRBJ2-7
TGTGCCAGCAGCCCCGGACAGGGAAGGGGCAATCAGCCCCAGCATTTT | CASSPGQGRGNQPQHF | . | TRBV7-2 | TRBD1 | TRBJ1-5
TGTGCCAGCAGTTACTCGTCGGGTACCACTGAAGCTTTCTTT | CASSYSSGTTEAFF | . | TRBV6-5 | . | TRBJ1-1
TGTGCCTGGAGTGATACAGGGGGTAGTCAGCCCCAGCATTTT | CAWSDTGGSQPQHF | . | TRBV30 | TRBD1 | TRBJ1-5
TGCGCCAGCAGCCAAACGACAGTGACGGTGGGTGGCTACACCTTC | CASSQTTVTVGGYTF | . | TRBV4-1 | . | TRBJ1-2
TGTGCCAGCAGGAGGGACAGCACCTACGAGCAGTACTTC | CASRRDSTYEQYF | . | TRBV7-9 | TRBD1 | TRBJ2-7